The present T cell receptor beta chain was sequenced within a study of cytomegalovirus exposure and HLA in healthy donors. Trimming shortened V by 4 bases and J by 4 bases, and 15 bases separated the two germline ends. CDR3 length: 16 residues. Germline CDR1 and CDR2: SGDLS and YYNGEE. Researchers ran the PCR with 60 Vbeta and 13 Jbeta primers. Generated by immunoSEQ multiplex PCR, the TCRdb table keeps only in-frame clones and is missing some. In the table there are 130,000 or so clones, approximately 80% of which are singletons. The chain combines TRBV9 with TRBJ2-6; no reliable D call. The sequence was collected from a female donor in good health and CMV-seronegative. Sequencing was performed on PBMCs. In DNA, the CDR3 is TGTGCCAGCAGCTCCTACTACACCGCAGGGGCCAACGTCCTGACTTTC. Translated: CASSSYYTAGANVLTF.